This is a list of T cell receptor beta chains from one sample in a study of cytomegalovirus exposure and HLA in healthy donors. Method: immunoSEQ multiplex PCR; TCRdb's copy keeps in-frame clones and lacks some. The table has approximately 130,000 clones, approximately 75% seen once. Input material: PBMCs. The receptor set was obtained from a man in his forties or fifties in good health and CMV-seropositive. CDR3s include the opening cysteine and the closing phenylalanine or tryptophan. D genes are given only for firm matches. Clone size, where shown, is once, few, many, or a class for clones that have expanded.

V gene,J gene,clone size,D gene,CDR3 DNA,CDR3 protein
TRBV5-1,TRBJ1-3,.,TRBD1,TGCGCCAGCAGCTTGGATTCGACAGGGAGTGGAAACACCATATATTTT,CASSLDSTGSGNTIYF
TRBV27,TRBJ2-3,.,.,TGTGCCAGCGCACAGGGGAGGGATACGCAGTATTTT,CASAQGRDTQYF
TRBV7-9,TRBJ2-2,.,TRBD1,TGTGCCAGCAGTTCTCCGGGACAGGGCTTTTGGGGGACCGGGGAGCTGTTTTTT,CASSSPGQGFWGTGELFF
TRBV5-4,TRBJ2-5,few,.,TGTGCCAGCTCCCCGGGAGTAGGAGAGACCCAGTACTTC,CASSPGVGETQYF
TRBV5-1,TRBJ1-6,.,.,TGCGCCAGCAGCCGACAGTCCCGGAGCTCCTATAATTCACCCCTCCACTTT,CASSRQSRSSYNSPLHF
TRBV4-1,TRBJ1-2,once,.,TGCGCCAGCAGCCCACCCGGTGCGATTGGCTACACCTTC,CASSPPGAIGYTF
TRBV2,TRBJ2-3,.,.,TGTGCCAGCAGGATCAAAGGAGGTACGCAGTATTTT,CASRIKGGTQYF
TRBV7-9,TRBJ1-2,.,TRBD1,TGTGCCAGCAGCTTAAACAGGGGAAGCTACACCTTC,CASSLNRGSYTF
TRBV19,TRBJ1-2,.,.,TGTGCCAGTAGTATAGGCCCAGGAGGGCACTCCTATGGCTACACCTTC,CASSIGPGGHSYGYTF
TRBV19,TRBJ1-1,.,TRBD1,TGTGCCAGTTATGGGACAGGAAAAAATGGGGACACTGAAGCTTTCTTT,CASYGTGKNGDTEAFF
TRBV27,TRBJ2-5,.,TRBD2,TGTGCCAGCAGTTTATTCGAGCGGGGGGGCCCAGAGACCCAGTACTTC,CASSLFERGGPETQYF
TRBV19,TRBJ2-7,once,.,TGTGCCAGTAGTAACAGGCCCTACGAGCAGTACTTC,CASSNRPYEQYF
TRBV5-1,TRBJ1-1,.,TRBD1,TGCGCCAGCAGCTCGGGGCACAGGGGATACACTGAAGCTTTCTTT,CASSSGHRGYTEAFF
TRBV6-4,TRBJ1-2,once,.,TGTGCCAGCAGTGACCAACCGGGGAGTAACTATGGCTACACCTTC,CASSDQPGSNYGYTF
TRBV2,TRBJ2-5,.,TRBD1,TGTGCCAGCAGCCCGGGACAGGGAGAGACCCAGTACTTC,CASSPGQGETQYF
TRBV18,TRBJ2-7,once,.,TGTGCCAGCTCACCACCGTTCAACAGGGAGGGCGAGCAGTACTTC,CASSPPFNREGEQYF
TRBV19,TRBJ1-2,.,TRBD1,TGTGCCAGTAGTGGGACAGGACTCTATGGCTACACCTTC,CASSGTGLYGYTF
TRBV5-1,TRBJ1-4,.,.,TGCGCCAGCAGCTTGGTGGCAGGACAACATAATGAAAAACTGTTTTTT,CASSLVAGQHNEKLFF
TRBV27,TRBJ2-1,.,.,TGTGCCAGCAGTCCCCTCAGGGATGAGCAGTTCTTC,CASSPLRDEQFF
TRBV5-5,TRBJ1-3,once,TRBD1,TGTGCCAGCAGTCCTGGACAGGCCTCTGGAAACACCATATATTTT,CASSPGQASGNTIYF
TRBV29-1,TRBJ2-7,few,TRBD1,TGCAGCGCGACAGGGAAAAAGTACGAGCAGTACTTC,CSATGKKYEQYF
TRBV4-3,TRBJ2-7,.,.,TGCGCCAGCAGCCGCGAACAGGGCTACGAGCAGTACTTC,CASSREQGYEQYF
TRBV7-9,TRBJ1-1,.,.,TGTGCCAGCAGCGCCGCAGGATTTGGAACTGAAGCTTTCTTT,CASSAAGFGTEAFF
TRBV10-1,TRBJ1-5,.,.,TGCGCCAGCAGCAGGGAGGTCGATCAGCCCCAGCATTTT,CASSREVDQPQHF
TRBV6-1,TRBJ2-5,.,TRBD1,TGTGCCAGCGCAAGACAGACAGGGGTTCGGGAGACCCAGTACTTC,CASARQTGVRETQYF
TRBV15,TRBJ2-4,.,TRBD1,TGTGCCACCAGCAGATTGACCGGGACAGGGAGGGCCCGGGAAAACATTCAGTACTTC,CATSRLTGTGRARENIQYF
TRBV7-5,TRBJ2-7,.,.,TGTGTCAGAAGCTCCGACAGGGGGGTACACGAGCAGTACTTC,CVRSSDRGVHEQYF
TRBV5-1,TRBJ2-2,.,TRBD2,TGCGCCAGCAGCTTGGGGCTCGGGGCGGGAGTCACCGGGGAGCTGTTTTTT,CASSLGLGAGVTGELFF
TRBV6-5,TRBJ2-1,.,.,TGTGCCAGCAAATTGTCCGGGCCTAGGGGTGAGCAGTTCTTC,CASKLSGPRGEQFF
TRBV19,TRBJ1-1,few,.,TGTGCCAGTAGGGCTACCGGCACGAGGACTGAAGCTTTCTTT,CASRATGTRTEAFF
TRBV6-5,TRBJ1-2,.,TRBD1,TGTGCCAGCAGTCGCTCAGGGGGCAGCTATGGCTACACCTTC,CASSRSGGSYGYTF
TRBV5-6,TRBJ1-2,.,.,TGTGCCAGCAGTTGGAGGCGAGGGCTCTACACCTTC,CASSWRRGLYTF
TRBV4-2,TRBJ2-2,.,TRBD1,TGTGCCAGCAGCCGAGGGTTCGGGACAGGGGACACCGGGGAGCTGTTTTTT,CASSRGFGTGDTGELFF
TRBV5-1,TRBJ1-2,.,TRBD1,TGCGCCAGCAGCCTACGACAGGGCCGGGACTATGGCTACACCTTC,CASSLRQGRDYGYTF
TRBV5-1,TRBJ2-3,.,TRBD2,TGCGCCAGCAGCCTACTAGCGGGAGTGACCACAGATACGCAGTATTTT,CASSLLAGVTTDTQYF
TRBV9,TRBJ2-6,once,.,TGTGCCAGCAGCGTTAGCTCTGGGGCCAACGCCCTGACTTTC,CASSVSSGANALTF
TRBV11-2,TRBJ2-7,.,TRBD2,TGTGCCAGCAGCCAAAGACTAGCGGGGGGCGGGCAGTACTTC,CASSQRLAGGGQYF